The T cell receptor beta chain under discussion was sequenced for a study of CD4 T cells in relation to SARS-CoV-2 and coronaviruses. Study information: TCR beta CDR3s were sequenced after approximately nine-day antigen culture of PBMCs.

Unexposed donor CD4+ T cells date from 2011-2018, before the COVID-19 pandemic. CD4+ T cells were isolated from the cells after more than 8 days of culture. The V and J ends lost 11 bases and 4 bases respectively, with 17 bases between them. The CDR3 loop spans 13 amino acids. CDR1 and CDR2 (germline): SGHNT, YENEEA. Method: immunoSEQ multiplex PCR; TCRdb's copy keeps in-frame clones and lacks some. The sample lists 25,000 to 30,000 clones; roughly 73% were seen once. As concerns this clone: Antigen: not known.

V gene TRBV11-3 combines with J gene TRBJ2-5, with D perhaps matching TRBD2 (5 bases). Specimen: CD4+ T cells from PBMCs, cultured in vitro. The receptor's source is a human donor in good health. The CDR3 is CAARELVSETQYF. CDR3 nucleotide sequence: TGTGCCGCTCGCGAACTAGTTTCAGAGACCCAGTACTTC.